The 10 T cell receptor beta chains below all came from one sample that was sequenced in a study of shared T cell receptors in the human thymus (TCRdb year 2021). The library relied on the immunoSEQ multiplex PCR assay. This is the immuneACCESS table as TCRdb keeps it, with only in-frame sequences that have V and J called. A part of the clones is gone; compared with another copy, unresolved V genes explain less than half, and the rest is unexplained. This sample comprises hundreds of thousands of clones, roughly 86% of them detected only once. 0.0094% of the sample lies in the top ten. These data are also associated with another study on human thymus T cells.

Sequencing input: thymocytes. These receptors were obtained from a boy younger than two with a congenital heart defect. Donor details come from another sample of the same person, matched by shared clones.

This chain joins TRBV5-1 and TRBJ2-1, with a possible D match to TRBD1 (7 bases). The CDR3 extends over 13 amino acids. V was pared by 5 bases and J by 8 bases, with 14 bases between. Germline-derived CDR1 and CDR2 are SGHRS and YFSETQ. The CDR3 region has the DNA TGCGCCAGCAGTTACACAGGGGAGGATGAGCAGTTCTTC. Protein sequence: CASSYTGEDEQFF.

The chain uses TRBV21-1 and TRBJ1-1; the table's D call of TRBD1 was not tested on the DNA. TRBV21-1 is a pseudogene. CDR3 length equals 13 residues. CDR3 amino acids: CASRDRSDTEAFF. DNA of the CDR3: TGTGCCAGCAGGGACAGGTCCGACACTGAAGCTTTCTTT.

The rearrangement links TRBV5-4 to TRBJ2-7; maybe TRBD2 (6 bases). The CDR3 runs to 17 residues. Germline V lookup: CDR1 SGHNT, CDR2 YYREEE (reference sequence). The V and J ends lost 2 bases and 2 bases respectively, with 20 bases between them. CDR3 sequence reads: CASSLGSTRGSAYEQYF. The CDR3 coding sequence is TGTGCCAGCAGCTTAGGTAGTACGCGGGGCAGCGCCTACGAGCAGTACTTC.

CDR3 sequence (DNA): TGTGCCAGCTCGACAGGGGCTGGAAACACCATATATTTT. Encoded protein: CASSTGAGNTIYF. This chain connects TRBV6-6 to TRBJ1-3; 8 nucleotides agree with TRBD1. Germline V gene lookup returns CDR1 MNHNY and CDR2 SVGAGI (reference sequence). Trimming cost V 8 bases and J 2 bases; bases outside gene matches: 2. The CDR3 is 13 amino acids.

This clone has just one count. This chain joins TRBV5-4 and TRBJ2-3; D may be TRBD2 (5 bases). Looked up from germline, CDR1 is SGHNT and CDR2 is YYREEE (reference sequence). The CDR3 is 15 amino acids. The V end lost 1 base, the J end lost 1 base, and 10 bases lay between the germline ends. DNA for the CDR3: TGTGCCAGCAGCTTGCCGAGAGCGGGCACAGATACGCAGTATTTT. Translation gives CASSLPRAGTDTQYF.

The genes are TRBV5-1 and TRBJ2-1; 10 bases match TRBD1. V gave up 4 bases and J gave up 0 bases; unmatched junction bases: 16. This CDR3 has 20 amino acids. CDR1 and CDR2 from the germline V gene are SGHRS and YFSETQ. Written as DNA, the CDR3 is TGCGCCAGCAGCATAAATACCGGGACAGGGGACTACTCCTCCTACAATGAGCAGTTCTTC. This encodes CASSINTGTGDYSSYNEQFF.

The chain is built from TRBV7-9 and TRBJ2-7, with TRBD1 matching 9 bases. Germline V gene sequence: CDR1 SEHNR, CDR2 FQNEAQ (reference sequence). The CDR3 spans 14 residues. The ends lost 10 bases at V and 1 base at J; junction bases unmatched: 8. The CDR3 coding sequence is TGTGCCACCCTGGGGACAGGGCCATCCTACGAGCAGTACTTC. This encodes CATLGTGPSYEQYF. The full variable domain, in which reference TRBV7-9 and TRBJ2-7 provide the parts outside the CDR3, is DTGVSQNPRHKITKRGQNVTFRCDPISEHNRLYWYRQTLGQGPEFLTYFQNEAQLEKSRLLSDRFSAERPKGSFSTLEIQRTEQGDSAMYLCATLGTGPSYEQYFGPGTRLTVT.

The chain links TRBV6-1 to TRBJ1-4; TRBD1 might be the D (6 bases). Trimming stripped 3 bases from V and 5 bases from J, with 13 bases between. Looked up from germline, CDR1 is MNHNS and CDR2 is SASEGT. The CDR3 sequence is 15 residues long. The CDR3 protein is CASSDYRVSNEKLFF. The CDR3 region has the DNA TGTGCCAGCAGTGACTACAGGGTATCGAATGAAAAACTGTTTTTT.

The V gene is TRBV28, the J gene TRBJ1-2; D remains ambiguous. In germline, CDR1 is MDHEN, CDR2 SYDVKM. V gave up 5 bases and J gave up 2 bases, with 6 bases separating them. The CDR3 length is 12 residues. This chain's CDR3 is CASSPLNYGYTF. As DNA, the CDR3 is TGTGCCAGCAGTCCCCTAAACTATGGCTACACCTTC.

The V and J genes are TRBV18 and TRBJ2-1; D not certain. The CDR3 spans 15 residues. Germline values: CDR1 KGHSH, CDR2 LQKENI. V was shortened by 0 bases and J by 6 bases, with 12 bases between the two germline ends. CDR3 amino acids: CASSPPTSRFNEQFF. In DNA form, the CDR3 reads TGTGCCAGCTCACCACCTACTTCGAGGTTCAATGAGCAGTTCTTC.